This is a list of T cell receptor beta chains from one sample in a study. Each CDR3 protein is one row after TCRdb ran MiXCR on the RT-PCR reads. Of approximately 720,000 distinct CDR3 sequences listed, approximately 14% were seen once; the top ten hold 3.6%. The sequenced material came from memory CD4+ T cells from blood. All receptors derive from a female donor in good health, serving as a healthy control. The CDR3 runs from the conserved cysteine through the conserved F or W. A D gene is named only where the DNA matches it firmly. Size is stated for part of the rows, as once, few or many counts, or as a class when the clone is expanded.

CDR3 length,V gene,clone size,J gene,D gene,CDR3 DNA,CDR3 protein
15,TRBV20-1,.,TRBJ2-1,TRBD2,TGCAGTGCTCCGACTAGCGGGAAGGGCTACAATGAGCAGTTCTTC,CSAPTSGKGYNEQFF
15,TRBV6-5,many,TRBJ2-5,.,TGTGCCAGCAGTTACGGGGCGTCAACCCAAGAGACCCAGTACTTC,CASSYGASTQETQYF
16,TRBV15,.,TRBJ2-3,.,TGTGCCACCAGCAGGCCAGCGAGGACAGTCACAGATACGCAGTATTTT,CATSRPARTVTDTQYF
14,TRBV2,.,TRBJ1-2,TRBD1,TGTGCCAGCAGTAGTGGACAGGGAGGATGGGGCTACACCTTC,CASSSGQGGWGYTF
16,TRBV30,.,TRBJ2-2,TRBD2,TGTGCCTGGAGTTTGTCAGTGGGAGGGTTCCCCGGGGAGCTGTTTTTT,CAWSLSVGGFPGELFF
15,TRBV27,.,TRBJ2-3,TRBD2,TGTGCCAGCAGTTTACTAGCGGGAGAGCTAAATACGCAGTATTTT,CASSLLAGELNTQYF
16,TRBV7-2,.,TRBJ2-1,TRBD2,TGTGCCAGCAGCTTAGTTACGCTAGCGGGAGTCAATGAGCAGTTCTTC,CASSLVTLAGVNEQFF
12,TRBV6-1,few,TRBJ2-1,.,TGTGCCAGCAGTGAAGGGTCGAATGAGCAGTTCTTC,CASSEGSNEQFF
13,TRBV6-1,many,TRBJ1-2,TRBD1,TGTGCCAGCAGTGAGACAGGGTTGAGAGGCTACACCTTC,CASSETGLRGYTF
16,TRBV7-8,.,TRBJ1-1,TRBD1,TGTGCCAGCAGCCGAAGAGGGGGCGCCTGGTCACCTGAAGCTTTCTTT,CASSRRGGAWSPEAFF